The 3 T cell receptor beta chains in this list originate from one sample, sequenced in a study of T cell responses to AZD1222 COVID-19 vaccine. The method was immunoSEQ multiplex PCR; TCRdb's version includes in-frame clones alone and lacks a portion of them. The table includes 95,000 to 150,000 clones, around nine tenths detected once. This material consisted of peripheral blood, taken 28 days after the second dose of the MenACWY control vaccine. The receptors stem from an adult who received the MenACWY meningococcal vaccine as a control.

CDR3 protein: CASSSLLGQGLGLGEQFF. The DNA for the CDR3 is TGCGCCAGCAGCTCACTACTGGGACAGGGATTAGGATTAGGTGAGCAGTTCTTC. The J gene is TRBJ2-1, the V gene TRBV5-1; the match to TRBD1 covers 9 bases. This CDR3 spans 18 amino acids. With 3 bases clipped from V and 9 bases from J, the junction kept 19 bases outside the gene matches. Germline CDR1 SGHRS, CDR2 YFSETQ.

V and J are TRBV4-1 and TRBJ1-4, with TRBD1 matching over 7 bases. This CDR3 has 16 amino acids. V shed 6 bases and J 2 bases; nucleotides not matched to a gene: 9. CDR1 is MGHRA, CDR2 YSYEKL, per germline. The DNA of the CDR3 is TGCGCCAGCAGTGCAACAGGGGACGACACTAATGAAAAACTGTTTTTT. The encoded protein is CASSATGDDTNEKLFF.

The CDR3 loop is CASSLGVGSRTGELFF. The CDR3 DNA reads TGTGCCAGCAGCTTAGGGGTGGGGAGTCGGACCGGGGAGCTGTTTTTT. The chain is built from TRBV11-2 and TRBJ2-2; D may be TRBD2 (5 bases). V was trimmed by 1 base and J by 5 bases, leaving 14 bases between them. The CDR3 sequence is 16 residues long. Germline CDR1 and CDR2: SGHAT and FQNNGV.